These T cell receptor beta chains were read from a single sample in a study of cytotoxic CD8 clonotypes in ibrutinib-treated CLL. Sequencing used immunoSEQ multiplex PCR; TCRdb keeps in-frame clones, though not all of them. Of approximately 57,000 clones listed, 50% to 70% were seen once; the top ten hold about a fifth. Sample: PBMCs, taken after 24 months of ibrutinib treatment. The receptors stem from a human donor with chronic lymphocytic leukemia. The CDR3 runs from the conserved cysteine through the conserved F or W. Clone size is given for some rows only: seen once, a few or many times, or a class if the clone is expanded.

clone_size,v_call,j_call,cdr3_aa
few,TRBV19,TRBJ2-3,CASSNPDTQYF
-,TRBV15,TRBJ2-6,CATSRGRMGANVLTF
few,TRBV27,TRBJ1-3,CASSRNSGNTIYF
many,TRBV27,TRBJ2-1,CASGAPDGADEQFF
-,TRBV9,TRBJ2-3,CASSVALVEAQYF
-,TRBV5-5,TRBJ2-7,CASSWGQLTSYEQYF
-,TRBV5-4,TRBJ2-2,CASSLGTRPTGELFF
-,TRBV11-2,TRBJ1-1,CASGAGYTEAFF
-,TRBV13,TRBJ1-1,CASRQGGTEAFF
-,TRBV13,TRBJ2-7,CASSFHVGEQYF
few,TRBV29-1,TRBJ2-3,CSVDLAGSGSAQYF
-,TRBV9,TRBJ2-3,CASTRRDTDTQYF
-,TRBV5-1,TRBJ2-1,CASSFQGRGSDEQFF
-,TRBV5-1,TRBJ2-3,CASSQGPQGGQYF
many,TRBV6-5,TRBJ2-3,CASSGVALADTQYF
-,TRBV2,TRBJ2-7,CASSEGLAGPLYEQYF
-,TRBV27,TRBJ1-2,CASSLALGAGYTF
few,TRBV21-1,TRBJ1-5,CASSKVSTRGDQPQHF
once,TRBV11-1,TRBJ2-1,CASSLGGEQFF
-,TRBV29-1,TRBJ1-5,CSVATGIGQPQHF
-,TRBV4-2,TRBJ2-3,CASSQGLGTSGSDTQYF
few,TRBV7-6,TRBJ2-3,CASTNSGRAEDTQYF
few,TRBV7-9,TRBJ2-1,CASSIPGGPYNEQFF
-,TRBV19,TRBJ2-4,CASSRDLPLAKNIQYF
-,TRBV5-4,TRBJ1-1,CASRPDARRTEAFF
-,TRBV5-6,TRBJ2-1,CASSLVAGGYNEQFF
-,TRBV18,TRBJ1-1,CASSPRLGQGTPEAFF
-,TRBV15,TRBJ2-3,CATSRPTGGPTDTQYF
-,TRBV29-1,TRBJ2-1,CSVEHRANSYNEQFF
-,TRBV5-1,TRBJ2-7,CASSQPGTYEQYF
-,TRBV28,TRBJ1-2,CASIPGDREGYGYTF
-,TRBV7-8,TRBJ2-4,CASSLGQTSGGSPKYF
-,TRBV7-6,TRBJ2-3,CASSPQGSLDTQYF
-,TRBV7-4,TRBJ2-5,CASSFTGGYGETQYF
many,TRBV15,TRBJ2-7,CATSRGPGHSYEQYF
-,TRBV28,TRBJ2-3,CASSSFRPSGADTQYF
-,TRBV7-9,TRBJ1-1,CASSRGNTEAFF
-,TRBV28,TRBJ1-2,CASKSGVGGYTF
-,TRBV7-6,TRBJ2-5,CASSLAELGRAQYF
-,TRBV7-6,TRBJ1-5,CASSLAEDQPQHF
-,TRBV11-2,TRBJ2-1,CASSRGAAYNEQFF
few,TRBV29-1,TRBJ1-3,CSVEGGISGNTIYF
-,TRBV11-2,TRBJ2-1,CASSLDKMGSPNNEQFF
-,TRBV19,TRBJ2-1,CASSIMAGSYNEQFF
-,TRBV9,TRBJ2-1,CASSVGIGGRGHKYYNEQFF